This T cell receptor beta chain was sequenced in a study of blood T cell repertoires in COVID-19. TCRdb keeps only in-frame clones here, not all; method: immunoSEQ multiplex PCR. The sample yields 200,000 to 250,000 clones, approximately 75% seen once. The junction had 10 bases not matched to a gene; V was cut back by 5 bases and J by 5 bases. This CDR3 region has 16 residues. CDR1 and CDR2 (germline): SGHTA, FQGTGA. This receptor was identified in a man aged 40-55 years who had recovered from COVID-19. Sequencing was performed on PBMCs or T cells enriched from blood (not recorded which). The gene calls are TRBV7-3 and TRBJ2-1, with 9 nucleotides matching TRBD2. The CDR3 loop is CASSPLAGRTHNEQFF. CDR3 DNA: TGTGCCAGCAGCCCGCTAGCGGGAAGAACCCACAATGAGCAGTTCTTC.